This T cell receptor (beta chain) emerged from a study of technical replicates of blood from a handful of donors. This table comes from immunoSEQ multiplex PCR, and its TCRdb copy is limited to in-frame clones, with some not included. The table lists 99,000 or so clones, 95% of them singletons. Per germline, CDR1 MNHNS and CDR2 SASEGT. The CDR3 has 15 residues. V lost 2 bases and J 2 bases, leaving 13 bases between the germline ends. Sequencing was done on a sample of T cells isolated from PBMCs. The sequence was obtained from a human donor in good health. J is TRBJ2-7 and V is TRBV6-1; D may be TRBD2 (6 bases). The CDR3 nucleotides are TGTGCCAGCAGTGAAATCCGGGAGAACCCCTACGAGCAGTACTTC. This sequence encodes CASSEIRENPYEQYF.